Listed here are 7 T cell receptor beta chains from one sample, sequenced in a study of cytomegalovirus exposure and HLA in healthy donors. PCR used 60 Vbeta primers and 13 Jbeta primers. TCRdb keeps only in-frame clones here, not all; method: immunoSEQ multiplex PCR. The sample comprises 150,000 to 200,000 clones, around 80% of which are singletons, and 1% rests with the top ten. Material for sequencing was PBMCs. The receptors originated from a woman aged 40 to 49 in good health and CMV-seronegative.

The gene calls are TRBV2 and TRBJ2-7; maybe TRBD2 (6 bases). Trimming took 6 bases from V and 3 from J, leaving 15 bases between them. This CDR3 comprises 14 residues. CDR1 SNHLY and CDR2 FYNNEI come from the germline V gene. In nucleotides, the CDR3 is TGTGCCAGCAGGGGGACTGTTAGGGGCTACGAGCAGTACTTC. Translation gives CASRGTVRGYEQYF.

In its sample, this clone was seen a few times. The J gene is TRBJ2-2, the V gene TRBV4-2; the match to TRBD2 covers 11 bases. V trimming: 5 bases; J trimming: 5 bases; junction bases outside the gene matches: 4. The germline V gene encodes CDR1 LGHNA and CDR2 YNFKEQ. The CDR3 has 15 residues. This chain's CDR3 is CASSELAGATGELFF. In DNA, the CDR3 is TGTGCCAGCAGCGAACTAGCGGGAGCGACCGGGGAGCTGTTTTTT.

The chain has TRBV5-8 and TRBJ1-4; D not certain. V was clipped by 0 bases and J by 7 bases, with 7 bases between them. The CDR3 sequence is 13 residues long. Germline CDR1 SGHTS, CDR2 YDEGEE. The CDR3 DNA follows: TGTGCCAGCAGCTTGGTTACGGGTGAAAAACTGTTTTTT. Translation: CASSLVTGEKLFF.

V usage is TRBV5-1 and J usage is TRBJ1-3, with 7 bases fitting TRBD1. Germline V CDR1 and CDR2: SGHRS, YFSETQ. The CDR3 is 16 amino acids. The V segment lost 4 bases and the J segment 3 bases; nucleotides outside the gene matches: 10. The CDR3 nucleotides read TGCGCCAGCAGCGGGGACAGTGCACTCCTTGGAAACACCATATATTTT. Its protein product is CASSGDSALLGNTIYF.

The table lists this clone with a few counts. The rearrangement uses TRBV7-2 and TRBJ2-7; possible D gene TRBD1, 6 bases. CDR1 is SGHTA, CDR2 FQGNSA, per germline. This CDR3 region has 14 residues. V lost 4 bases to trimming and J lost 0 bases, with 10 bases between them. Here the CDR3 DNA reads TGTGCCAGCAGCTCGGCAGGGGTCTCCTACGAGCAGTACTTC. Encoded protein: CASSSAGVSYEQYF.

The V gene is TRBV28, the J gene TRBJ1-1, with a weak D call TRBD1 (5 bases). Germline CDR1 and CDR2: MDHEN and SYDVKM. Trimming took off 5 bases at V and 5 bases at J, with 18 bases between the two ends. There are 15 residues in the CDR3. CDR3 coding DNA: TGTGCCAGCAGTATGGGGCTGCGGGAGGGGACTGAAGCTTTCTTT. Encoded protein: CASSMGLREGTEAFF.

This clone was detected only once. This sequence joins TRBV4-1 and TRBJ2-2, with a tentative D call TRBD1 (7 bases). CDR3 length: 16 residues. The germline gives CDR1 MGHRA, CDR2 YSYEKL. Trimming removed 6 bases at V and 7 bases at J, with 21 bases between. CDR3 DNA sequence: TGCGCCAGCAGTCGCGAACAGGGGAGGAGTGGCGGGGAGCTGTTTTTT. This translates into CASSREQGRSGGELFF.